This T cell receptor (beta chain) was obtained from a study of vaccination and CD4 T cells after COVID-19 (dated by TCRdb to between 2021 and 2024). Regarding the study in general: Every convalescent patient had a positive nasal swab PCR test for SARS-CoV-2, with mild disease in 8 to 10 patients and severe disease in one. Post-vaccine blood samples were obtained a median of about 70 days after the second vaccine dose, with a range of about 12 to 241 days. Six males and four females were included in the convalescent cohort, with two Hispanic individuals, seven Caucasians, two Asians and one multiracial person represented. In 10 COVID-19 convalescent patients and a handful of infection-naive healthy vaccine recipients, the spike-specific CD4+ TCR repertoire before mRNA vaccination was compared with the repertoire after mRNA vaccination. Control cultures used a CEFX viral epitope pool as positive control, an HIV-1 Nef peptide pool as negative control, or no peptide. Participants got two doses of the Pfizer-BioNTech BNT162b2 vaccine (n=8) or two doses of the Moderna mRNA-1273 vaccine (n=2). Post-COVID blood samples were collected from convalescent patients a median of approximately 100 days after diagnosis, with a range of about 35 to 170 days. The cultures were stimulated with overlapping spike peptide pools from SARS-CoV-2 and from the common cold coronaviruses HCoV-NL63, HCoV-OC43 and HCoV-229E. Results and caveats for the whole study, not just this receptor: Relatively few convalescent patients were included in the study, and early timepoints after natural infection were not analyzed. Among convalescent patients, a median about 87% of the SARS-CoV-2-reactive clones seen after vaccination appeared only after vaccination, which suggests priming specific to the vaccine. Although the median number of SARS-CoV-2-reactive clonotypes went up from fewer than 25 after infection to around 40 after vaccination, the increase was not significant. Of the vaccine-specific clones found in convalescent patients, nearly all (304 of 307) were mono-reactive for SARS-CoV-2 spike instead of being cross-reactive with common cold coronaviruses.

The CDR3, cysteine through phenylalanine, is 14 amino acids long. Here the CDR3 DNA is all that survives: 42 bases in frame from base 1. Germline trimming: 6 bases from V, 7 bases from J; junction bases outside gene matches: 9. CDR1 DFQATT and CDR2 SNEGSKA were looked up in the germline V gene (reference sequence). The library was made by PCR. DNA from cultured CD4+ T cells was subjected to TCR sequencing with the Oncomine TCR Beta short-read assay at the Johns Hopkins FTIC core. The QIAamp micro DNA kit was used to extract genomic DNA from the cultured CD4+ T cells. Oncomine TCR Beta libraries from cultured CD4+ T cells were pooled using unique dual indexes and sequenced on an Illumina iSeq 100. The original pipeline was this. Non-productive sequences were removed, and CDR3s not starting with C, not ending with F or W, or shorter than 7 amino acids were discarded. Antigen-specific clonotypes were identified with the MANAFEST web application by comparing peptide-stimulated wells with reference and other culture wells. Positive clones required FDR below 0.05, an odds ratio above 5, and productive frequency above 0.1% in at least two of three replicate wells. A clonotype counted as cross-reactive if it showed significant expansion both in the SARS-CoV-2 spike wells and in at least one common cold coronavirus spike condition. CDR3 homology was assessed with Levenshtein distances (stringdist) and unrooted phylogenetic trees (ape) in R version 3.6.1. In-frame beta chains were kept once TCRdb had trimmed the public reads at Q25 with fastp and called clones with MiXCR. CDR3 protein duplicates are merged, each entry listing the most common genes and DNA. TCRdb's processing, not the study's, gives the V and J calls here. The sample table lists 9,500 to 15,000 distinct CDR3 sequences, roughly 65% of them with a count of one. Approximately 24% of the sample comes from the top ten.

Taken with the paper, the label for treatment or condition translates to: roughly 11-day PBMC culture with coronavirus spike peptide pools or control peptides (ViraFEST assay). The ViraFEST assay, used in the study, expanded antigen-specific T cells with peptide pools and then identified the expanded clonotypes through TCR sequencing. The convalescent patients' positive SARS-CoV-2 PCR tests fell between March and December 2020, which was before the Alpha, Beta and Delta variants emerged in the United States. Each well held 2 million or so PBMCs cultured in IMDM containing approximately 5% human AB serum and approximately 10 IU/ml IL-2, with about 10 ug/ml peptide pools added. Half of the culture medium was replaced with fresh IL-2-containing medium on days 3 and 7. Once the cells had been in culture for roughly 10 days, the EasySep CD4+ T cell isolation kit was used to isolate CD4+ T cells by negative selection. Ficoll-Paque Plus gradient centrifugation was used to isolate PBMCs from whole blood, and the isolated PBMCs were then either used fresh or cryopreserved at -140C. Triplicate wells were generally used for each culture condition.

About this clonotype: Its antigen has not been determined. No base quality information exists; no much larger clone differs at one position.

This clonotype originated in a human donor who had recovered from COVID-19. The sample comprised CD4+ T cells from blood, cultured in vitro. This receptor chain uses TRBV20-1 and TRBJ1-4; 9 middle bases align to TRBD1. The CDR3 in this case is CSARPGTGSEKLFF. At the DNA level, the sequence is TGCAGTGCCAGGCCCGGGACAGGGAGTGAAAAACTGTTTTTT.